The 20 T cell receptor beta chains below were found in one sample sequenced in a study of shared clonotypes between healthy human individuals. This table comes from immunoSEQ multiplex PCR, and its TCRdb copy is limited to in-frame clones, with some not included. This table holds some 1.5 million clones, about 98% found once. The sample consisted of naive CD4+ T cells sorted from blood. This sample's subset: CD45RA+ positively selected. Receptors were obtained from a man aged 30-40 years in good health.

This clone has just one count. The V call is TRBV19, the J call TRBJ2-7, with D perhaps being TRBD1 or TRBD2 (5 bases each). The CDR3 runs 15 residues. From germline, CDR1 is LNHDA and CDR2 SQIVND (reference sequence). Trimming pared 3 bases from V and 2 bases from J, leaving 14 bases between. The CDR3 DNA reads as TGTGCCAGTAGTATGAGTGGGGGTAAGACCTACGAGCAGTACTTC. As protein: CASSMSGGKTYEQYF.

The V and J genes are TRBV27 and TRBJ1-4, with 9 bases identical to TRBD1. V gave up 0 bases and J gave up 8 bases; unmatched junction bases: 10. Germline values: CDR1 MNHEY, CDR2 SMNVEV (reference sequence). This CDR3 has 17 amino acids. The CDR3 DNA reads as TGTGCCAGCAGTTTATCGGGGCGGGGGACAGGGTTCGAAAAACTGTTTTTT. Protein product: CASSLSGRGTGFEKLFF. Filled out from reference TRBV27 and TRBJ1-4, the complete variable domain reads EAQVTQNPRYLITVTGKKLTVTCSQNMNHEYMSWYRQDPGLGLRQIYYSMNVEVTDKGDVPEGYKVSRKEKRNFPLILESPSPNQTSLYFCASSLSGRGTGFEKLFFGSGTQLSVL.

The rearrangement uses TRBV6-1 and TRBJ1-5; D ambiguous. The CDR3 totals 14 residues. The germline V gene encodes CDR1 MNHNS and CDR2 SASEGT. The V end lost 3 bases, the J end lost 7 bases, and 13 bases lay between the germline ends. The CDR3 protein is CASSDLRGRQPQHF. The CDR3 DNA follows: TGTGCCAGCAGTGATCTACGGGGAAGACAGCCCCAGCATTTT.

The chain uses TRBV27 and TRBJ2-1; 9 bases fit TRBD1. V was clipped by 6 bases and J by 10 bases; unmatched bases: 22. This CDR3 has 18 amino acids. In germline, CDR1 is MNHEY, CDR2 SMNVEV (reference sequence). The CDR3 DNA is TGTGCCAGCAGACAGGGGGCTCGAGAGGGCTCGATAATTTGGGAGCAGTTCTTC. This sequence encodes CASRQGAREGSIIWEQFF.

V usage is TRBV28 and J usage is TRBJ2-7; perhaps D is TRBD1 or TRBD2 (5 bases each). CDR3 length equals 13 residues. Germline V gives CDR1 MDHEN, CDR2 SYDVKM. V was shortened by 6 bases and J by 4 bases, with 13 bases between the two germline ends. The CDR3 DNA follows: TGTGCCAGCAGACTCGGGACCCTGTACGAGCAGTACTTC. Protein product: CASRLGTLYEQYF.

Concerning this clone itself: One end of the junction fails to match germline, which may point to a read error. The chain recombines TRBV4-3 with TRBJ2-7; the match to TRBD1 covers 10 bases. Germline CDR1 reads LGHNA; CDR2 reads YSLEER. The CDR3 has 13 residues. Here the CDR3 DNA reads TGCGCCAGCAGCCAAGACCCCGGACAGGGGGGTAACTTC. This translates into CASSQDPGQGGNF.

The chain uses TRBV10-3 and TRBJ1-1, with D perhaps matching TRBD1 (5 bases). Germline lookup yields CDR1 ENHRY and CDR2 SYGVKD. The V end was cut by 6 bases, the J end by 0 bases, with 14 bases between. The CDR3 consists of 15 residues. The CDR3 spells CAIRARGGMNTEAFF. The CDR3 DNA is TGTGCCATCAGGGCCCGGGGGGGGATGAACACTGAAGCTTTCTTT.

V and J are TRBV28 and TRBJ1-2; D gene ambiguous. The ends were cut back, 5 bases at V and 8 bases at J, with 18 bases in the middle. From germline, CDR1 is MDHEN and CDR2 SYDVKM. The CDR3 contains 14 residues. The DNA for the CDR3 is TGTGCCAGCAGTACCGGGCCCAACCACGGAGGCTACACCTTC. As protein: CASSTGPNHGGYTF.

The genes are TRBV19 and TRBJ2-6; D uncertain. Germline V gene sequence: CDR1 LNHDA, CDR2 SQIVND (reference sequence). This CDR3 region has 16 residues. V shed 3 bases and J shed 1 base, with 10 bases lying between them. In nucleotides, the CDR3 is TGTGCCAGTAGTATGAATGCCCGATCTGGGGCCAACGTCCTGACTTTC. Amino acid sequence: CASSMNARSGANVLTF.

This CDR3 is CASCRGMGDTEAFF. CDR3 nucleotides: TGCGCCAGCTGCCGTGGAATGGGGGACACTGAAGCTTTCTTT. V is TRBV10-2 and J is TRBJ1-1; D is perhaps TRBD1 (5 bases). Germline V gene lookup returns CDR1 WSHSY and CDR2 SAAADI. Trimming removed 8 bases at V and 3 bases at J, with 16 bases between. The CDR3 spans 14 residues.

V and J are TRBV7-2 and TRBJ1-2, with D perhaps matching TRBD1 (5 bases). The CDR3 loop spans 14 amino acids. V was cut by 2 bases and J by 5 bases, with 12 bases left in between. Germline lookup yields CDR1 SGHTA and CDR2 FQGNSA. The CDR3 bases are TGTGCCAGCAGCTTAATCAGGGAGGGTTATGGCTACACCTTC. Translated, it gives CASSLIREGYGYTF.

CDR3 bases: TGTGCCAGCAAGACAATTACAGGGGGCGCGTTTGGCTACACCTTC. This translates into CASKTITGGAFGYTF. The chain links TRBV28 to TRBJ1-2; TRBD1 agrees at 9 bases. With V trimmed by 7 bases and J by 7 bases, 13 bases remained unmatched. Germline V gene lookup returns CDR1 MDHEN and CDR2 SYDVKM. CDR3 length: 15 residues.

This clone was detected only a few times. J is TRBJ1-1 and V is TRBV7-9, with D unclear. This CDR3 contains 13 residues. V lost 0 bases and J lost 7, with 9 bases in between. Looked up from germline, CDR1 is SEHNR and CDR2 is FQNEAQ (reference sequence). CDR3 sequence reads: CASSLAMMREAFF. In DNA form, the CDR3 reads TGTGCCAGCAGCTTAGCTATGATGCGTGAAGCTTTCTTT.

The chain links TRBV7-7 to TRBJ2-7; D remains ambiguous. Germline V gene lookup returns CDR1 SSHAT and CDR2 FNYEAQ (reference sequence). The V end was cut by 1 base, the J end by 3 bases, with 7 bases between. The CDR3 extends over 13 amino acids. CDR3 region: CASSLGVSYEQYF. The CDR3 DNA sequence: TGTGCCAGCAGCTTAGGAGTCAGCTACGAGCAGTACTTC.

The J gene is TRBJ1-2, the V gene TRBV5-1; a possible D gene is TRBD1 (5 bases). Trimming removed 4 bases at V and 7 bases at J, with 17 bases between. The V gene's germline CDR1 is SGHRS and CDR2 YFSETQ. This CDR3 contains 14 residues. The CDR3 DNA reads as TGCGCCAGCAGCCTGGGACTCCTTGAAGGTGGCTACACCTTC. Its translation: CASSLGLLEGGYTF.

The J gene is TRBJ1-1, the V gene TRBV5-1, with D maybe TRBD1 (6 bases). Germline CDR1 and CDR2: SGHRS and YFSETQ. This CDR3 is 13 amino acids long. V shed 5 bases and J shed 3 bases, with 11 bases lying between them. The CDR3, as DNA: TGCGCCAGCAGTCTGAACAGGGACACTGAAGCTTTCTTT. Protein product: CASSLNRDTEAFF.

This chain joins TRBV2 and TRBJ2-3; D is ambiguous. This CDR3 has 12 residues. Trimming removed 8 bases from V and 1 base from J, with 7 bases in between. Germline CDR1 is SNHLY and CDR2 is FYNNEI. The CDR3 bases are TGTGCCAGCCACGCAGGCACAGATACGCAGTATTTT. Translation: CASHAGTDTQYF.

This chain joins TRBV6-6 and TRBJ1-1; D perhaps matches TRBD1 (6 bases). Deletions cut 5 bases from V and 4 bases from J, with 8 bases between. Germline assignment: CDR1 MNHNY and CDR2 SVGAGI (reference sequence). CDR3 length equals 12 residues. DNA for the CDR3: TGTGCCAGCAGTACAGGGAGCACTGAAGCTTTCTTT. It yields the protein CASSTGSTEAFF.

This chain joins TRBV9 and TRBJ2-3; 9 nucleotides line up with TRBD2. This CDR3 has 17 residues. Per germline, CDR1 SGDLS and CDR2 YYNGEE. V dropped 0 bases and J dropped 2; count of bases not matched to a gene: 7. The CDR3 DNA is TGTGCCAGCAGCGTAGCTACGGCGGGAGGGGTCACAGATACGCAGTATTTT. Translation: CASSVATAGGVTDTQYF.

The chain combines TRBV27 with TRBJ1-5, with D possibly matching TRBD1 (5 bases). The CDR3 has 16 residues. V was cut by 2 bases and J by 3 bases, with 14 bases left in between. Germline CDR1 reads MNHEY; CDR2 reads SMNVEV (reference sequence). The CDR3 DNA sequence: TGTGCCAGCAGTTTAAGGTCAGGGAGGGACAATCAGCCCCAGCATTTT. Translation: CASSLRSGRDNQPQHF.